This TCR beta chain is drawn from a study of T cells in localized non-small cell lung cancer. V was clipped by 0 bases and J by 4 bases, with 9 bases between them. Looked up from germline, CDR1 is ENHRY and CDR2 is SYGVKD. The CDR3 extends over 15 amino acids. Profiling relied on immunoSEQ multiplex PCR, and the TCRdb table lists in-frame clones only, not all of them. The table lists approximately 83,000 clones, 88% of them singletons, with about 20% in the top ten. The receptor's source is a woman aged 35 to 70 with stage I squamous cell lung carcinoma. The starting material was peripheral blood, obtained before any cancer treatment. V is TRBV10-3 and J is TRBJ1-4; perhaps TRBD1 as D (6 bases). The CDR3 sequence is CAISESNRVNEKLFF. The CDR3, as DNA: TGTGCCATCAGTGAGTCTAACAGGGTTAATGAAAAACTGTTTTTT.